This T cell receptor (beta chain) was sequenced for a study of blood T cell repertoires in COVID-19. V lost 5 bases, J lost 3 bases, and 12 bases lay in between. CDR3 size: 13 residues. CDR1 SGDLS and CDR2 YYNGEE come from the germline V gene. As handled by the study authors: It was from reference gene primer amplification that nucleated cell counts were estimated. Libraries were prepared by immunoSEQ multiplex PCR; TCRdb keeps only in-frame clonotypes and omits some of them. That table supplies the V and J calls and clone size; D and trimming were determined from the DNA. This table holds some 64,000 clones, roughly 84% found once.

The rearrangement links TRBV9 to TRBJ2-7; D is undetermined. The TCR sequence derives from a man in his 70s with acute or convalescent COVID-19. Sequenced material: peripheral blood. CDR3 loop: CASSKTANYEQYF. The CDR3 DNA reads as TGTGCCAGCAGTAAAACAGCCAACTACGAGCAGTACTTC.